This entry describes one T cell receptor beta chain. The sample originates from a study of technical replicates of blood from a handful of donors. The protocol was immunoSEQ multiplex PCR, while the TCRdb copy is restricted to in-frame clones and leaves out a portion. The sample holds tens of thousands of clones; roughly 93% are singletons and the top ten take approximately 0.22%. The sample was T cells isolated from PBMCs. The TCR sequence derives from a human donor in good health.

DNA of the CDR3: TGCAGCGTTGCGGCTAGCGGGGTCACAGATACGCAGTATTTT. This translates into CSVAASGVTDTQYF. The chain is built from TRBV29-1 and TRBJ2-3; 9 bases align to TRBD2. V lost 4 bases to trimming and J lost 2 bases; unmatched junction nucleotides: 4. The germline gives CDR1 SQVTM, CDR2 ANQGSEA. The CDR3 has 14 amino acids.